This paragraph covers one T cell receptor beta chain sequence. Only in-frame clones appear in the TCRdb table, and some are missing; sequencing was by immunoSEQ multiplex PCR. Of roughly 80,000 clones in the sample, roughly 86% were seen once. Germline V gene sequence: CDR1 MDHEN, CDR2 SYDVKM. The CDR3 is 16 residues long. V lost 6 bases and J lost 2, with 16 bases in between. The data stem from a study of blood T cell repertoires in COVID-19. Study-level background: Sample material is recorded as cDNA or gDNA derived from T cells, B-cell-depleted T cells, or PBMCs.

The sample consisted of peripheral blood. The chain carries TRBV28 and TRBJ1-4; D gene ambiguous. The sequence derives from a human donor in a cohort sampled during active COVID-19. This CDR3 is CASSLEGASTNEKLFF. The CDR3 nucleotides read TGTGCCAGCAGCCTTGAAGGAGCGAGTACTAATGAAAAACTGTTTTTT.